This T cell receptor beta chain was sequenced in a study of T cells in Graves' hyperthyroidism and ophthalmopathy. Study-wide findings and caveats: Ophthalmopathy was model-predicted a median approximately 6.9 months pre-onset. Blood also contained most expanded thyroid clonotypes above 0.001.

Trimming removed 0 bases at V and 1 base at J, with 7 bases between. The germline V gene encodes CDR1 KGHSH and CDR2 LQKENI. This CDR3 is built from 14 residues. This clonotype has a count of ten or more. What it binds is not known. A NOSPECS grade of at least 4, a Clinical Activity Score of at least 3 and duration under 3 months were recorded in ophthalmopathy patients. PBMCs were sourced from around 10 ml fresh peripheral blood. Amplified TCR beta CDR3 regions derived from RNA transcripts. Primed by the HTBI set, a first-round RT-PCR was run on the TCR CDR3. TCRdb called the multiplex PCR reads again in MiXCR, with one record for every CDR3 protein. The sample contains around 600,000 distinct CDR3 sequences, roughly 15% of which appear only once.

This sequence originates from a woman in her thirties or forties with Graves' ophthalmopathy. Sequenced material: blood. The V and J genes are TRBV18 and TRBJ2-7; no reliable D call. CDR3 sequence: CASSPPSRSYEQYF. The CDR3 region has the DNA TGTGCCAGCTCACCACCCTCACGATCCTACGAGCAGTACTTC.